Detailed here is one T cell receptor beta chain. This clonotype was seen repeatedly, ten times or more. The antigen it binds to is not known. Base quality data are lacking; no much larger clone is found one base away. Taken with the paper, the label for treatment or condition translates to: allogeneic hematopoietic cell transplantation with graft depleted of TCRalphabeta T cells and CD19 B cells. The children who served as transplant recipients had been given grafts of TCRalphabeta/CD19-depleted allogeneic hematopoietic cells. The library was obtained by PCR. Sequencing took place on an Illumina HiSeq 2500. Molecular barcoding was employed in the preparation of TCR libraries, with unique molecular identifiers being used to normalize TCRbeta repertoire quantification. TCRdb itself trimmed the public reads at Q25 with fastp, ran MiXCR and retained productive beta chains. Every CDR3 protein is listed once, alongside the most common genes and DNA of its rows. The sample has some 29,000 distinct CDR3 sequences on record, 5% to 7% of them singletons. Around 7% of the sample comes from the top ten.

The cysteine opens and the phenylalanine closes a CDR3 of 13 amino acids. The DNA shown is the 39-base CDR3, in frame from base 1. For this chain, trimming is 3 bases at the V end and 5 bases at the J end, and the number of junction bases without a gene match is 3. The data belong to a study of T-cell reconstitution after alpha-beta-depleted transplantation in children (dated by TCRdb to about 2016). General notes on the study: T-cell immune reconstitution after TCRalphabeta/CD19-depleted allogeneic hematopoietic cell transplantation in children was quantitatively tracked in the study by means of TCR repertoire profiling. The study at large found these results: About two months after transplant, the apparently early recovery of alphabetaT-cell counts reportedly depended on just several hundred clones that had expanded rapidly and came from non-depleted graft cells. Hyperexpanded clone frequencies declined over subsequent months; after one year, T-cell counts and TCRbeta diversity were mostly attributed to newly produced T cells. In some patients, the high TCRbeta diversity seen at day 60 was put down to recipient T cells and intrathymic progenitors that had survived conditioning.

The specimen was PBMCs, mostly from graft donor cells, collected 180 days after TCRalphabeta/CD19-depleted stem cell transplant. The receptor chain draws on TRBV12-3 or TRBV12-4 and TRBJ1-2; the central 7 bases match TRBD1. The origin of this receptor is a male patient aged 10 to 17 who had a stem cell transplant for acute myeloid leukemia, so the T cells may come from the graft donor. The sequence in DNA is TGTGCCAGCAGTTTGTCAGGGGGTTATGGCTACACCTTC. Its coded protein is CASSLSGGYGYTF.